This TCR beta chain was found in a study of cytomegalovirus exposure and HLA in healthy donors. Study in general: The 500 to 750 first-cohort repertoires and the roughly 120 validation repertoires shared the same platform, a later analysis reported.

Points on this clone: What it binds is not known.

Study-wide findings and caveats: TCR clusters originating in the first cohort tended to co-occur in the roughly 130 validation repertoires, according to a later analysis. TCR beta chains numbering approximately 150 were designated cytomegalovirus-associated.

This CDR3 has 13 residues. V shed 3 bases, J shed 2 bases, and the junction held 0 bases outside the gene matches. CDR1 is MNHNS, CDR2 SASEGT, per germline. The protocol was immunoSEQ multiplex PCR, while the TCRdb copy is restricted to in-frame clones and leaves out a portion. Here the sample spans a few hundred thousand clones, about nine tenths being singletons. The rearrangement uses TRBV6-1 and TRBJ2-7; TRBD1 aligns across 8 bases. The TCR was taken from a woman under 30 in good health and CMV-seronegative. The sequenced sample consisted of PBMCs. The CDR3 coding sequence is TGTGCCAGCAGTGAGGACAGGGCCTACGAGCAGTACTTC. Translated, it gives CASSEDRAYEQYF.